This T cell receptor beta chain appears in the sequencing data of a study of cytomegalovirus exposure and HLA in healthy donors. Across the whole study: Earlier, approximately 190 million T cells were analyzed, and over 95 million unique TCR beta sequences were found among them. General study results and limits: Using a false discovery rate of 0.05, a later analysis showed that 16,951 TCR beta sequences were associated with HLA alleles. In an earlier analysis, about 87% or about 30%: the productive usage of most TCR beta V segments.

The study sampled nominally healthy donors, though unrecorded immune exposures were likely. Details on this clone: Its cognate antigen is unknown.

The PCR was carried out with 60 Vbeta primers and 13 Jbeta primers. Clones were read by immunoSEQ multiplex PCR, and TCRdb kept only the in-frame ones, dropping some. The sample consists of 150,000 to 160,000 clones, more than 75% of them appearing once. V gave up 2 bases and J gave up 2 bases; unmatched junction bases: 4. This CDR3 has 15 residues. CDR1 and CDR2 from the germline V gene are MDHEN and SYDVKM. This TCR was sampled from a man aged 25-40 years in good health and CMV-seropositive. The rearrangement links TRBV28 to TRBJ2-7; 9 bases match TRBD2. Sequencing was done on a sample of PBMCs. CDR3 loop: CASSLEGGRAYEQYF. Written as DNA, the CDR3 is TGTGCCAGCAGTTTAGAGGGCGGGAGGGCCTACGAGCAGTACTTC.